This T cell receptor (beta chain) appears in the sequencing data of a study of beta chain features in type 1 diabetes. Points from the study as a whole: A moderate, significant TCRB CDR3 shortening appeared in type 1 diabetes across four CD4+ subsets.

Expressed TCRB transcripts were sequenced after all isolated RNA was converted to cDNA. Sequenced by immunoSEQ multiplex PCR; TCRdb stores in-frame clones only, minus some. The top ten hold about 0.65% of the sample, which has around 160,000 clones, about 9% seen once. The authors obtained over 95% purity in all sorted populations. This clone appeared a few times. As yet, its antigen is unknown. This sequence was found in a woman aged 30 to 39 with type 1 diabetes. Sequenced input: central memory CD4+ T cells from blood.

CDR3 in DNA: TGCGCCAGCAGCTTTCTAACGATGGAGAGTGACACTGAAGCTTTCTTT. It yields the protein CASSFLTMESDTEAFF. V is TRBV5-1 and J is TRBJ1-1; D unclear. V gave up 2 bases and J gave up 3 bases, with 17 bases separating them. The CDR3 totals 16 residues. CDR1 and CDR2 from the germline V gene are SGHRS and YFSETQ.